The 27 T cell receptor beta chains below were found in one sample sequenced in a study of vaccination and CD4 T cells after COVID-19. The treatment was: roughly 10-day PBMC culture with coronavirus spike peptide pools or control peptides (ViraFEST assay). Sequenced with the Oncomine TCR Beta short-read assay was DNA taken from cultured CD4+ T cells. Each CDR3 protein gets one entry after TCRdb re-called the PCR reads with MiXCR. The sample holds about 9,000 distinct CDR3 sequences, less than 50% seen once. These TCRs' antigens remain unknown. Specimen: CD4+ T cells from blood, cultured in vitro. The receptors derive from a human donor who had recovered from COVID-19.

The chain combines TRBV25-1 with TRBJ1-6; 10 bases map to TRBD1. Germline CDR1 reads MGHDK; CDR2 reads SYGVNS. The CDR3 consists of 14 residues. V was clipped by 7 bases and J by 7 bases; unmatched bases: 4. In DNA form, the CDR3 reads TGTGCCAGCACTAGACAGGGGGCAAATTCACCCCTCCACTTT. This sequence encodes CASTRQGANSPLHF.

The rearrangement uses TRBV25-1 and TRBJ1-2; unclear D gene. This CDR3 spans 14 amino acids. Germline V gives CDR1 MGHDK, CDR2 SYGVNS. With 2 bases removed from V and 3 bases from J, the gap between germline ends came to 10 bases. This chain's CDR3 is CASSEPGFHYGYTF. As DNA, the CDR3 is TGTGCCAGCAGTGAACCCGGGTTTCACTATGGCTACACCTTC.

This clonotype was detected only once. The V gene is TRBV6-1, the J gene TRBJ2-3, with TRBD2 matching over 9 bases. Per the germline V gene, CDR1 is MNHNS and CDR2 is SASEGT. Losses at the gene ends were 10 bases for V and 1 base for J; bases not matched to a gene: 6. This CDR3 has 14 residues. The CDR3 spells CATTTSGGTDTQYF. The CDR3 DNA reads TGTGCCACAACGACTAGCGGAGGCACAGATACGCAGTATTTT.

The CDR3 protein is CASSFQGSNTEAFF. In DNA form, the CDR3 reads TGTGCCAGCAGCTTCCAGGGAAGTAACACTGAAGCTTTCTTT. The chain links TRBV7-2 to TRBJ1-1; TRBD1 is a possible D gene (5 bases). The CDR3 has 14 amino acids. Germline values: CDR1 SGHTA, CDR2 FQGNSA. V shed 3 bases and J shed 2 bases, with 10 bases lying between them.

The chain employs TRBV12-3 or TRBV12-4 and TRBJ1-1; no firm D call. The V end was cut by 10 bases, the J end by 6 bases, with 15 bases between. This CDR3 spans 12 amino acids. CDR3 loop: CANGTPGAEAFF. The CDR3, as DNA: TGTGCCAACGGTACCCCTGGAGCTGAAGCTTTCTTT.

In this sample, this clonotype turned up a few times. The J gene is TRBJ1-1, the V gene TRBV30, with D unresolved. The CDR3 spans 13 residues. Per germline, CDR1 GTSNPN and CDR2 SVGIG (reference sequence). V was shortened by 3 bases and J by 0 bases, with 8 bases between the two germline ends. The CDR3 region has the DNA TGTGCCTGGAGGAGGCAGGTGAACACTGAAGCTTTCTTT. This encodes CAWRRQVNTEAFF.

V gene TRBV20-1 combines with J gene TRBJ1-2; D gene ambiguous. Trimming removed 0 bases from V and 3 bases from J, with 14 bases in between. From germline, CDR1 is DFQATT and CDR2 SNEGSKA (reference sequence). The CDR3 totals 15 residues. CDR3: CSARDVKKKDYGYTF. For the CDR3, the DNA is TGCAGTGCTAGAGATGTCAAAAAGAAGGACTATGGCTACACCTTC.

The gene calls are TRBV20-1 and TRBJ1-2, with TRBD1 matching over 10 bases. The CDR3 length is 16 residues. The germline V gene encodes CDR1 DFQATT and CDR2 SNEGSKA (reference sequence). V shed 1 base, J shed 5 bases, and the junction held 10 bases outside the gene matches. The CDR3 loop reads CSARGEGQGFGYGYTF. As DNA, the CDR3 is TGCAGTGCTAGAGGCGAGGGACAGGGGTTTGGGTATGGCTACACCTTC.

This clonotype was detected only a few times. The chain joins TRBV5-4 to TRBJ2-5, with 11 bases matching TRBD2. The CDR3 totals 17 residues. V shed 4 bases, J shed 5 bases, and the junction held 13 bases outside the gene matches. Germline V gene lookup returns CDR1 SGHNT and CDR2 YYREEE (reference sequence). CDR3 residues: CASSPGLAGGPEETQYF. As DNA, the CDR3 is TGTGCCAGCAGCCCAGGATTAGCGGGGGGGCCGGAGGAGACCCAGTACTTC.

J is TRBJ1-5 and V is TRBV6-1, with D perhaps TRBD1 (5 bases). Germline V gene data show CDR1 as MNHNS and CDR2 as SASEGT. V was shortened by 5 bases and J by 3 bases, with 17 bases between the two germline ends. CDR3 length equals 16 residues. CDR3 loop: CASSKGRQNTNQPQHF. CDR3 bases: TGTGCCAGCAGTAAGGGGAGACAGAATACCAATCAGCCCCAGCATTTT.

This clonotype showed up just a few times. J is TRBJ1-2 and V is TRBV7-8; 11 bases fit TRBD1. The CDR3 contains 17 residues. From germline, CDR1 is SGHVS and CDR2 FQNEAQ. Trimming took 5 bases from V and 5 from J; bases not matched to a gene: 13. CDR3 sequence reads: CASSERPGTGGAYGYTF. CDR3 bases: TGTGCCAGCAGCGAAAGACCCGGGACAGGGGGAGCTTATGGCTACACCTTC.

V is TRBV20-1 and J is TRBJ2-1; TRBD2 matches 15 bases. From germline, CDR1 is DFQATT and CDR2 SNEGSKA (reference sequence). The junction had 9 bases not matched to a gene; V was cut back by 5 bases and J by 7 bases. The CDR3 length is 16 residues. The DNA for the CDR3 is TGCAGTGCTCTCCGGACTAGCGGGAGGGCCAGTAATGAGCAGTTCTTC. Translating gives CSALRTSGRASNEQFF.

J is TRBJ2-1 and V is TRBV19; D not resolved. This CDR3 spans 13 amino acids. V was trimmed by 5 bases and J by 10 bases, leaving 15 bases between them. The germline CDR1 and CDR2 sequences are LNHDA and SQIVND (reference sequence). In DNA, the CDR3 is TGTGCCAGTAGTTCACCGGACCGATACGAGCAGTTCTTC. It yields the protein CASSSPDRYEQFF.

The rearrangement links TRBV11-2 to TRBJ2-7; a possible D gene is TRBD2 (6 bases). V was shortened by 5 bases and J by 3 bases, with 20 bases between the two germline ends. Germline loops: CDR1 SGHAT, CDR2 FQNNGV. The CDR3 loop spans 16 amino acids. CDR3 DNA: TGTGCCAGCAGCCCCCTTATGGGCGGGAAAAACTACGAGCAGTACTTC. It codes for CASSPLMGGKNYEQYF.

This clonotype was counted a few times. The V gene is TRBV20-1, the J gene TRBJ2-7; D unclear. CDR1 is DFQATT and CDR2 is SNEGSKA in the germline V gene (reference sequence). Trimming took off 5 bases at V and 1 base at J, with 9 bases between the two ends. The CDR3 length is 12 residues. The CDR3 spells CSAWTDSYEQYF. Here the CDR3 DNA reads TGCAGTGCTTGGACGGATTCCTACGAGCAGTACTTC.

The chain couples TRBV19 to TRBJ1-1; 7 bases fit TRBD1. With 7 bases clipped from V and 6 bases from J, the junction kept 8 bases outside the gene matches. The V gene's germline CDR1 is LNHDA and CDR2 SQIVND (reference sequence). The CDR3 spans 13 residues. CDR3 sequence: CASTRIQGSEAFF. The CDR3 DNA sequence: TGTGCCAGTACGCGAATACAGGGGTCTGAAGCTTTCTTT.

The J gene is TRBJ1-2, the V gene TRBV7-2, with D unresolved. V was cut by 3 bases and J by 2 bases, with 10 bases left in between. CDR3 length: 14 residues. Per the germline V gene, CDR1 is SGHTA and CDR2 is FQGNSA. CDR3 residues: CASSFYDTNYGYTF. The CDR3 nucleotides read TGTGCCAGCAGCTTCTACGACACGAACTATGGCTACACCTTC. The whole variable domain, remainder taken from reference TRBV7-2 and TRBJ1-2, is GAGVSQSPSNKVTEKGKDVELRCDPISGHTALYWYRQSLGQGLEFLIYFQGNSAPDKSGLPSDRFSAERTGGSVSTLTIQRTQQEDSAVYLCASSFYDTNYGYTFGSGTRLTVV.

This sequence joins TRBV20-1 and TRBJ2-3, with TRBD1 matching over 9 bases. Per germline, CDR1 DFQATT and CDR2 SNEGSKA (reference sequence). The CDR3 contains 14 residues. The junction had 5 bases not matched to a gene; V was cut back by 5 bases and J by 2 bases. CDR3: CSAPGTGNTDTQYF. As DNA, the CDR3 is TGCAGTGCTCCTGGGACAGGGAACACAGATACGCAGTATTTT.

The genes are TRBV6-1 and TRBJ2-2; the match to TRBD2 covers 8 bases. Germline values: CDR1 MNHNS, CDR2 SASEGT. V lost 8 bases, J lost 6 bases, and 2 bases stayed unmatched. This CDR3 contains 12 residues. The CDR3 reads CASWRGAGELFF. As DNA, the CDR3 is TGTGCCAGCTGGCGGGGGGCCGGGGAGCTGTTTTTT.

This clonotype was picked up a small number of times. The chain joins TRBV11-2 to TRBJ2-3, with D maybe TRBD1 (6 bases). Germline CDR1 and CDR2: SGHAT and FQNNGV. Trimming took off 6 bases at V and 1 base at J, with 11 bases between the two ends. This CDR3 region has 14 residues. The CDR3 sequence is CASSINRGTDTQYF. The CDR3, as DNA: TGTGCCAGCAGTATCAACAGGGGCACAGATACGCAGTATTTT. The full variable domain, with the rest looked up from reference TRBV11-2 and TRBJ2-3, is EAGVAQSPRYKIIEKRQSVAFWCNPISGHATLYWYQQILGQGPKLLIQFQNNGVVDDSQLPKDRFSAERLKGVDSTLKIQPAKLEDSAVYLCASSINRGTDTQYFGPGTRLTVL.

The chain couples TRBV12-3 or TRBV12-4 to TRBJ2-4; D gene uncertain. V was cut by 2 bases and J by 0 bases, with 5 bases left in between. The length of the CDR3 is 14 residues. The CDR3 nucleotides read TGTGCCAGCAGTTTATGGGGAGCCAAAAACATTCAGTACTTC. It encodes CASSLWGAKNIQYF.

This clonotype was counted between two and nine times. The chain recombines TRBV6-1 with TRBJ1-5; D is undetermined. The V end was cut by 6 bases, the J end by 0 bases, with 9 bases between. Germline values: CDR1 MNHNS, CDR2 SASEGT. The length of the CDR3 is 14 residues. The CDR3 is CASSSSYSNQPQHF. The CDR3 coding sequence is TGTGCCAGCAGCTCCAGTTATAGCAATCAGCCCCAGCATTTT.

This chain connects TRBV2 to TRBJ1-1; 9 bases match TRBD1. Germline CDR1 SNHLY, CDR2 FYNNEI. V lost 6 bases and J lost 1; bases outside the gene matches: 3. The CDR3 extends over 14 amino acids. The CDR3, as DNA: TGTGCCAGCAGAAGACAGGGGGGGAACACTGAAGCTTTCTTT. It codes for CASRRQGGNTEAFF.

This clonotype was found a few times. V gene TRBV20-1 combines with J gene TRBJ1-5; maybe TRBD1 (5 bases). Trimming stripped 0 bases from V and 1 base from J, with 13 bases between. There are 16 residues in the CDR3. Germline V gives CDR1 DFQATT, CDR2 SNEGSKA (reference sequence). CDR3: CSARDPQAYSNQPQHF. The CDR3 DNA sequence: TGCAGTGCTAGAGATCCACAGGCCTACAGCAATCAGCCCCAGCATTTT.

The V call is TRBV19, the J call TRBJ1-2, with 7 bases fitting TRBD1. Losses at the gene ends were 6 bases for V and 0 bases for J; bases not matched to a gene: 10. The CDR3 is 16 amino acids. Germline CDR1 is LNHDA and CDR2 is SQIVND (reference sequence). CDR3 DNA sequence: TGTGCCAGTAGGATCTCAACAGGGGTTTCTAACTATGGCTACACCTTC. This gives the protein CASRISTGVSNYGYTF. The variable domain in full, with the rest retrieved from reference TRBV19 and TRBJ1-2, is DGGITQSPKYLFRKEGQNVTLSCEQNLNHDAMYWYRQDPGQGLRLIYYSQIVNDFQKGDIAEGYSVSREKKESFPLTVTSAQKNPTAFYLCASRISTGVSNYGYTFGSGTRLTVV.

The gene calls are TRBV6-4 and TRBJ2-4; 9 nucleotides align to TRBD1. V was pared by 2 bases and J by 0 bases, with 23 bases of the junction left unmatched. The CDR3 totals 23 residues. The germline gives CDR1 MRHNA, CDR2 SNTAGT. The CDR3 loop reads CASSDRRDRDLQCLVVAKNIQYF. Written as DNA, the CDR3 is TGTGCCAGCAGTGACCGCCGGGACAGGGATCTTCAATGCCTGGTGGTAGCCAAAAACATTCAGTACTTC.

CDR3 in amino acids: CASTGGNYGYTF. The CDR3 DNA reads as TGTGCCAGTACGGGAGGAAACTATGGCTACACCTTC. V is TRBV19 and J is TRBJ1-2; no clear D. V was clipped by 7 bases and J by 2 bases, with 8 bases between them. This CDR3 is built from 12 residues. CDR1 and CDR2 from the germline V gene are LNHDA and SQIVND (reference sequence).